Presented here are 27 T cell receptor beta chains from one specimen sequenced in a study of CD8 T cells in Susac syndrome. Random hexamers primed reverse transcription of about 0.5 to 1 ug RNA. TCRdb ran MiXCR on the immunoSEQ multiplex PCR reads and lists one entry per CDR3 protein. The sample records fewer than 85,000 distinct CDR3 sequences, around 94% being singletons. Sequencing input: CD8+ T cells from PBMCs. The receptors originated from a human donor with Susac syndrome.

The rearrangement uses TRBV14 and TRBJ2-7; D is perhaps TRBD1 (6 bases). V lost 2 bases, J lost 2 bases, and 13 bases lay in between. The germline V gene encodes CDR1 SGHDN and CDR2 FVKESK. The CDR3 is 15 amino acids. DNA of the CDR3: TGTGCCAGCAGCCAAACTGGGACATATCCCTACGAGCAGTACTTC. Amino acid sequence: CASSQTGTYPYEQYF.

This clonotype was observed a single time. The J gene is TRBJ2-7, the V gene TRBV28; D assignment may be TRBD1 or TRBD2 (5 bases each). This CDR3 is 15 amino acids long. Germline CDR1 is MDHEN and CDR2 is SYDVKM. Trimming shortened V by 7 bases and J by 7 bases, and 23 bases separated the two germline ends. DNA of the CDR3: TGTGCCAGCACCAACCCCCGGCAGGGAGCTGATGAGCAGTACTTC. This encodes CASTNPRQGADEQYF.

The CDR3 DNA reads TGTGCCAGCAGCTCCCTATACTACAATGAGCAGTTCTTC. Its translation is CASSSLYYNEQFF. V usage is TRBV7-6 and J usage is TRBJ2-1; D is undetermined. Trimming pared 4 bases from V and 3 bases from J, leaving 7 bases between. The CDR3 contains 13 residues. CDR1 SGHVS and CDR2 FNYEAQ come from the germline V gene.

The chain couples TRBV21-1 to TRBJ1-5; the D call TRBD1 from the table was never checked on the DNA. TRBV21-1 is a pseudogene segment. This CDR3 has 14 amino acids. The CDR3 DNA follows: TGTGCCAGCAGCGTAGGGACAGGCCATCAGCCCCAGCATTTT. Its protein is CASSVGTGHQPQHF.

CDR3 residues: CASSPDRGDGYTF. In DNA form, the CDR3 reads TGTGCCAGCAGCCCCGACAGGGGAGATGGCTACACCTTC. The chain combines TRBV27 with TRBJ1-2; 8 bases line up with TRBD1. This CDR3 comprises 13 residues. Germline V gives CDR1 MNHEY, CDR2 SMNVEV (reference sequence). Losses at the gene ends were 6 bases for V and 6 bases for J; bases not matched to a gene: 6.

The V call is TRBV5-1, the J call TRBJ2-1; D unclear. V lost 4 bases, J lost 4 bases, and 15 bases lay in between. Germline CDR1 SGHRS, CDR2 YFSETQ. The CDR3 consists of 15 residues. DNA for the CDR3: TGCGCCAGCAGCCCTACGCCGAACCGATACAATGAGCAGTTCTTC. Its protein is CASSPTPNRYNEQFF.

The chain links TRBV5-1 to TRBJ2-3; no firm D call. Germline-derived CDR1 and CDR2 are SGHRS and YFSETQ. Trimming stripped 2 bases from V and 2 bases from J, with 15 bases between. CDR3 length: 16 amino acids. CDR3 residues: CASSLNRPSYTDTQYF. In DNA, the CDR3 is TGCGCCAGCAGCTTAAACAGACCTTCCTACACAGATACGCAGTATTTT.

This clonotype has a handful of counts. The genes are TRBV6-5 and TRBJ2-5; 8 nucleotides align to TRBD2. V dropped 2 bases and J dropped 3; count of bases not matched to a gene: 2. In germline, CDR1 is MNHEY, CDR2 SVGAGI. The CDR3 is 14 residues long. The CDR3 loop is CASSYRAGEETQYF. CDR3 coding DNA: TGTGCCAGCAGTTACCGAGCGGGGGAAGAGACCCAGTACTTC.

This chain joins TRBV14 and TRBJ1-2; maybe TRBD1 (5 bases). The CDR3 spans 15 residues. Germline V gene sequence: CDR1 SGHDN, CDR2 FVKESK. Between the trimmed V and J ends, which lost 4 bases and 0 bases, there was a span of 12 bases. The CDR3: CASSPGTVANYGYTF. CDR3 sequence (DNA): TGTGCCAGCAGCCCCGGGACGGTAGCTAACTATGGCTACACCTTC.

The chain combines TRBV7-9 with TRBJ2-7; D is unclear. With 4 bases removed from V and 2 bases from J, the gap between germline ends came to 9 bases. CDR1 SEHNR and CDR2 FQNEAQ come from the germline V gene (reference sequence). This CDR3 region has 13 residues. CDR3 sequence (DNA): TGTGCCAGCAGCTCAGCCTCTCCCTACGAGCAGTACTTC. Amino acid sequence: CASSSASPYEQYF.

J is TRBJ1-5 and V is TRBV12-3 or TRBV12-4; D is perhaps TRBD1 (6 bases). Trimming took 5 bases from V and 0 from J, leaving 14 bases between them. The CDR3 loop spans 16 amino acids. The CDR3 protein is CASSPPDSYSNQPQHF. CDR3 nucleotides: TGTGCCAGCAGTCCACCGGACAGTTATAGCAATCAGCCCCAGCATTTT.

The chain couples TRBV6-5 to TRBJ2-7; tentatively, D is TRBD1 (5 bases). The CDR3 totals 14 residues. V lost 5 bases and J 11 bases, leaving 22 bases between the germline ends. Germline CDR1 reads MNHEY; CDR2 reads SVGAGI. The CDR3 region has the DNA TGTGCCAGCAGTCAAGGGCAGGGTCCCTTCCTAGAGTACTTC. It specifies CASSQGQGPFLEYF.

The chain has TRBV9 and TRBJ2-5; 7 nucleotides match TRBD2. Trimming took 4 bases from V and 2 from J; bases not matched to a gene: 8. Germline CDR1 SGDLS, CDR2 YYNGEE. CDR3 length equals 15 residues. CDR3 nucleotide sequence: TGTGCCAGCAGCACTCCTAGCGGTATTCAAGAGACCCAGTACTTC. Translated: CASSTPSGIQETQYF. The whole variable domain, filled in from reference TRBV9 and TRBJ2-5, reads DSGVTQTPKHLITATGQRVTLRCSPRSGDLSVYWYQQSLDQGLQFLIQYYNGEERAKGNILERFSAQQFPDLHSELNLSSLELGDSALYFCASSTPSGIQETQYFGPGTRLLVL.

CDR3 sequence (DNA): TGTGCCAGCAGCGTAAAGGGCACTTCTGCCGAATCACCCCTCCACTTT. Protein: CASSVKGTSAESPLHF. The chain carries TRBV9 and TRBJ1-6; no reliable D call. The germline CDR1 and CDR2 sequences are SGDLS and YYNGEE. This CDR3 has 16 amino acids. V was trimmed by 1 base and J by 10 bases, leaving 18 bases between them.

The chain recombines TRBV24-1 with TRBJ1-2; D remains unclear. This CDR3 spans 12 amino acids. Trimming left V 5 bases short and J 3 bases short, with 6 bases between. Germline assignment: CDR1 KGHDR and CDR2 SFDVKD. The CDR3 region has the DNA TGTGCCACCAGTGGGACGGACTATGGCTACACCTTC. This gives the protein CATSGTDYGYTF.

The chain employs TRBV4-1 and TRBJ2-3; 10 bases map to TRBD2. This CDR3 contains 15 residues. Trimming cost V 5 bases and J 6 bases; bases outside gene matches: 8. Germline V gene lookup returns CDR1 MGHRA and CDR2 YSYEKL. The CDR3 loop reads CASSERAGGPDTQYF. Written as DNA, the CDR3 is TGCGCCAGCAGCGAACGAGCGGGGGGGCCGGATACGCAGTATTTT.

The rearrangement uses TRBV5-1 and TRBJ2-1; 11 bases map to TRBD2. This CDR3 has 15 residues. CDR1 SGHRS and CDR2 YFSETQ come from the germline V gene. V shed 4 bases, J shed 4 bases, and the junction held 4 bases outside the gene matches. The CDR3 reads CASSRTSGPYNEQFF. The CDR3 DNA sequence: TGCGCCAGCAGCAGGACTAGCGGGCCGTACAATGAGCAGTTCTTC.

This clonotype was seen just once. This sequence joins TRBV9 and TRBJ2-3; TRBD2 might be the D (5 bases). CDR1 is SGDLS, CDR2 YYNGEE, per germline. With 0 bases removed from V and 5 bases from J, the gap between germline ends came to 10 bases. The CDR3 spans 14 residues. The CDR3 here is CASSVERTLDTQYF. The CDR3 bases are TGTGCCAGCAGCGTAGAACGGACTTTAGATACGCAGTATTTT.

This clonotype has a single count. V and J are TRBV7-9 and TRBJ2-1; weak D call: TRBD2 (6 bases). V lost 5 bases, J lost 8 bases, and 19 bases lay in between. Germline CDR1 SEHNR, CDR2 FQNEAQ (reference sequence). The CDR3 extends over 15 amino acids. The CDR3 sequence: CASSLGFGGLHEQFF. CDR3 DNA: TGTGCCAGCAGCCTTGGATTCGGAGGGCTCCATGAGCAGTTCTTC.

Details on this clonotype: Compared with germline, one end of the junction differs, possibly owing to a read error. The chain carries TRBV11-2 and TRBJ2-7; D call uncertain. Germline V gene lookup returns CDR1 SGHAT and CDR2 FQNNGV. The CDR3 loop spans 11 amino acids. This chain's CDR3 is CASSAGPERYF. The CDR3 DNA reads as TGTGCCAGCAGCGCCGGACCCGAGCGGTACTTC.

The gene calls are TRBV9 and TRBJ1-2, with D uncertain. V was trimmed by 0 bases and J by 4 bases, leaving 16 bases between them. This CDR3 has 16 residues. CDR1 is SGDLS, CDR2 YYNGEE, per germline. Written as DNA, the CDR3 is TGTGCCAGCAGCGTAGCCTCCGGGAGGTCGATCTATGGCTACACCTTC. It encodes CASSVASGRSIYGYTF.

This chain uses TRBV27 with TRBJ1-5; no definite D call. The CDR3 is 17 residues long. V was clipped by 2 bases and J by 0 bases, with 14 bases between them. CDR1 is MNHEY and CDR2 is SMNVEV in the germline V gene (reference sequence). The CDR3: CASSLSPVDTSNQPQHF. The CDR3 DNA sequence: TGTGCCAGCAGTTTAAGTCCCGTAGACACTAGCAATCAGCCCCAGCATTTT.

The chain recombines TRBV4-1 with TRBJ2-7; D not resolved. The germline V gene has CDR1 MGHRA and CDR2 YSYEKL. CDR3 length: 14 amino acids. Trimming left V 0 bases short and J 3 bases short, with 9 bases between. The CDR3 is CASSQDATYYEQYF. In nucleotides, the CDR3 is TGCGCCAGCAGCCAAGATGCTACCTACTACGAGCAGTACTTC.

The rearrangement links TRBV4-1 to TRBJ1-2; no reliable D call. The CDR3 length is 14 residues. Trimming cost V 0 bases and J 4 bases, with 9 bases left between them. Germline loops: CDR1 MGHRA, CDR2 YSYEKL. CDR3 in amino acids: CASSQDRTGYGYTF. The DNA of the CDR3 is TGCGCCAGCAGCCAAGATAGGACGGGCTATGGCTACACCTTC.

This clonotype was seen a single time. This rearrangement joins TRBV7-9 to TRBJ2-7, with D possibly TRBD2 on 5 matching bases. The CDR3 sequence is 14 residues long. Trimming took 5 bases from V and 2 from J, leaving 13 bases between them. Germline V gene data show CDR1 as SEHNR and CDR2 as FQNEAQ (reference sequence). CDR3 in amino acids: CASSGLAKAYEQYF. The CDR3 DNA is TGTGCCAGCAGCGGACTGGCTAAGGCCTACGAGCAGTACTTC.

V gene TRBV4-1 combines with J gene TRBJ2-7, with a tentative D call TRBD1 (5 bases). The CDR3 sequence is 13 residues long. The germline CDR1 and CDR2 sequences are MGHRA and YSYEKL. V was cut by 4 bases and J by 5 bases, with 12 bases left in between. The CDR3 nucleotides are TGCGCCAGCAGCCTCGCAGTAGGGGACGAGCAGTACTTC. It encodes CASSLAVGDEQYF.

V gene TRBV11-2 combines with J gene TRBJ2-2; 7 nucleotides line up with TRBD1. This CDR3 is 17 amino acids long. Germline CDR1 reads SGHAT; CDR2 reads FQNNGV. The V gene end was trimmed by 3 bases and the J gene end by 2 bases; junction bases not matched to a gene: 9. CDR3 bases: TGTGCCAGCAGCTTGCAACCCGGGACAGCAAACACCGGGGAGCTGTTTTTT. Encoded protein: CASSLQPGTANTGELFF.